The 11 T cell receptor beta chains listed next were all sequenced from one sample in a study of T cell responses to AZD1222 COVID-19 vaccine. Clones were sequenced by immunoSEQ multiplex PCR, and TCRdb holds only the in-frame ones, with some missing. This table holds 150,000 to 200,000 clones, 90% to 95% found once. The specimen was peripheral blood, collected on day 0 of AZD1222 vaccination. The source is an adult in good health.

The V call is TRBV10-1, the J call TRBJ2-3, with 7 bases that match TRBD1. V lost 4 bases to trimming and J lost 3 bases; unmatched junction nucleotides: 10. Germline V lookup: CDR1 WNHNN, CDR2 SYGVQD (reference sequence). The length of the CDR3 is 16 residues. DNA for the CDR3: TGCGCCAGCAGTGTTTGGAGGACAGGCAAAACAGATACGCAGTATTTT. It yields the protein CASSVWRTGKTDTQYF.

The rearrangement links TRBV7-9 to TRBJ1-2, with D possibly matching TRBD1 (5 bases). The germline gives CDR1 SEHNR, CDR2 FQNEAQ (reference sequence). The V and J ends lost 3 bases and 8 bases respectively, with 13 bases between them. The CDR3 is 13 amino acids. Written as DNA, the CDR3 is TGTGCCAGCAGCTTGCTAGGGGAGTGGGGCTACACCTTC. Residues: CASSLLGEWGYTF.

This chain joins TRBV10-2 and TRBJ2-2; TRBD2 agrees at 16 bases. This CDR3 has 18 residues. Germline CDR1 and CDR2: WSHSY and SAAADI. The ends lost 7 bases at V and 7 bases at J; junction bases unmatched: 12. CDR3 region: CASNPKGLAGGPGGELFF. In nucleotides, the CDR3 is TGCGCCAGCAACCCAAAGGGACTAGCGGGAGGGCCCGGCGGGGAGCTGTTTTTT.

This chain joins TRBV7-9 and TRBJ1-2; weak D call: TRBD1 (5 bases). The CDR3 loop spans 14 amino acids. The V end lost 2 bases, the J end lost 4 bases, and 11 bases lay between the germline ends. Germline V CDR1 and CDR2: SEHNR, FQNEAQ (reference sequence). CDR3 nucleotide sequence: TGTGCCAGCAGCTTATCGGGACGGCTCTATGGCTACACCTTC. It yields the protein CASSLSGRLYGYTF.

This clone appeared a few times. V usage is TRBV27 and J usage is TRBJ2-7; tentatively, D is TRBD2 (5 bases). This CDR3 has 13 residues. The V gene lost 5 bases and the J gene lost 3 bases, with 11 bases spanning the gap. CDR1 MNHEY and CDR2 SMNVEV come from the germline V gene (reference sequence). In nucleotides, the CDR3 is TGTGCCAGCAGTCCACGAGGGCTCTACGAGCAGTACTTC. It is translated as CASSPRGLYEQYF.

J is TRBJ2-1 and V is TRBV2, with 8 bases lining up with TRBD2. The germline CDR1 and CDR2 sequences are SNHLY and FYNNEI. V shed 0 bases and J 4 bases; nucleotides not matched to a gene: 5. The length of the CDR3 is 16 residues. The CDR3 nucleotides read TGTGCCAGCAGTGAAGCCTGGCGGGAGGTATACAATGAGCAGTTCTTC. It specifies CASSEAWREVYNEQFF.

This chain joins TRBV19 and TRBJ1-4; tentatively, D is TRBD1 (5 bases). The germline V gene has CDR1 LNHDA and CDR2 SQIVND (reference sequence). This CDR3 is built from 14 residues. V was pared by 3 bases and J by 8 bases, with 13 bases between. The CDR3 DNA sequence: TGTGCCAGTAGTATGGGGCAGGGACGGGAAAAACTGTTTTTT. Its protein product is CASSMGQGREKLFF.

V is TRBV29-1 and J is TRBJ1-2; no reliable D call. Trimming left V 6 bases short and J 4 bases short, with 15 bases between. CDR1 and CDR2 from the germline V gene are SQVTM and ANQGSEA. The CDR3 length is 13 residues. The CDR3 DNA follows: TGCAGCGTGGCTGGGAGGTATGGCTATGGCTACACCTTC. This encodes CSVAGRYGYGYTF.

V and J are TRBV27 and TRBJ1-1, with D unclear. The length of the CDR3 is 15 residues. Trimming removed 5 bases from V and 0 bases from J, with 13 bases in between. The germline gives CDR1 MNHEY, CDR2 SMNVEV (reference sequence). CDR3 loop: CASSPRVALNTEAFF. The CDR3 region has the DNA TGTGCCAGCAGTCCTCGGGTCGCGCTGAACACTGAAGCTTTCTTT.

In its sample, this clone was seen once. This rearrangement joins TRBV7-2 to TRBJ1-5, with a weak D call TRBD1 (6 bases). V lost 2 bases and J lost 6, with 17 bases in between. CDR3 size: 16 residues. Per the germline V gene, CDR1 is SGHTA and CDR2 is FQGNSA. The CDR3 nucleotides read TGTGCCAGCAGCTTAACAGGGATCAGCATAGGTCAGCCCCAGCATTTT. Protein product: CASSLTGISIGQPQHF.

The CDR3 reads CASSFGVIQPQHF. The CDR3, as DNA: TGTGCCAGCAGTTTCGGAGTCATTCAGCCCCAGCATTTT. The gene calls are TRBV12-3 or TRBV12-4 and TRBJ1-5; D gene unclear. The CDR3 length is 13 residues. Trimming shortened V by 3 bases and J by 6 bases, and 9 bases separated the two germline ends.